This T cell receptor (beta chain) was captured in a study of T cell repertoires in cytomegalovirus infection. Study information: CMV epitopes, recently identified HLA-C-restricted and well-studied HLA-B-restricted, were used.

The ends lost 0 bases at V and 6 bases at J; junction bases unmatched: 10. Germline V gene data show CDR1 as LGHNA and CDR2 as YNFKEQ. This CDR3 comprises 17 residues. As regards this clonotype: Its antigen is unknown.

TCRdb re-called the reads with MiXCR, one entry per CDR3 protein. The sample lists under 500,000 distinct CDR3 sequences, 40% to 50% occurring once. Overall study findings and caveats: HLA-C-restricted CMV clonotypes gave the most frequent clonotype in two of eight donors. Cumulative public TCR beta family frequency identified CMV carriers with the relevant HLA.

Specimen: cultured PBMCs, collected from culture after CMV antigen stimulation. This sequence was found in a human donor in good health (CMV status not recorded). Some clones in this sample may be carry-over from other donors' samples. V is TRBV4-2 and J is TRBJ2-3; 9 bases agree with TRBD2. CDR3 loop: CASSQDGGGGASDTQYF. DNA for the CDR3: TGTGCCAGCAGCCAAGATGGGGGCGGGGGGGCTTCGGATACGCAGTATTTT.